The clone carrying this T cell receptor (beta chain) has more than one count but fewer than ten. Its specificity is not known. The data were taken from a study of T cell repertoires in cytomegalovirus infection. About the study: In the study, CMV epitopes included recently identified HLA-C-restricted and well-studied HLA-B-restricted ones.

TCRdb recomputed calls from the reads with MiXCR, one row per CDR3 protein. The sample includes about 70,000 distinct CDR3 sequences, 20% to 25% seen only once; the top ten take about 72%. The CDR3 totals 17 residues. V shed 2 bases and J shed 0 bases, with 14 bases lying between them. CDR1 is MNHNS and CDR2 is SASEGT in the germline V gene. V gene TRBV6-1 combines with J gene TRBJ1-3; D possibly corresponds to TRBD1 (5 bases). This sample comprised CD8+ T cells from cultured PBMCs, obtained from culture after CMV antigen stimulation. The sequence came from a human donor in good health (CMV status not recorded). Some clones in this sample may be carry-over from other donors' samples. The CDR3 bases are TGTGCCAGCAGTGAATCAAGGTACAGGATCTCTGGAAACACCATATATTTT. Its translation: CASSESRYRISGNTIYF.